Each of the 18 T cell receptor beta chains below was sequenced from the same sample in a study of beta chain features in type 1 diabetes. The isolated RNA, all of it, was reverse transcribed, so expressed TCRB transcripts were what got sequenced. The data were produced by immunoSEQ multiplex PCR, yet TCRdb's version contains in-frame clones alone and is incomplete. The sample holds 330,000 or so clones, about 14% seen once. The sequencing input was central memory CD4+ T cells from blood. The receptors were gathered from a man in his thirties or forties in good health.

This clone has a handful of counts. The gene calls are TRBV11-2 and TRBJ2-3; the D gene is possibly TRBD2 (6 bases). Germline CDR1 is SGHAT and CDR2 is FQNNGV. With 8 bases removed from V and 0 bases from J, the gap between germline ends came to 18 bases. The CDR3 consists of 16 residues. CDR3 amino acids: CASLIYGGRSTDTQYF. CDR3 coding DNA: TGTGCCAGCTTAATTTACGGAGGGCGGAGCACAGATACGCAGTATTTT.

This clone has more than one count but fewer than ten. The rearrangement joins TRBV6-1 to TRBJ2-7, with 7 bases aligning to TRBD1. The CDR3 runs 14 residues. Germline-derived CDR1 and CDR2 are MNHNS and SASEGT. V was clipped by 2 bases and J by 3 bases; unmatched bases: 4. CDR3: CASSEPGQNYEQYV. The DNA for the CDR3 is TGTGCCAGCAGTGAACCGGGACAGAACTACGAGCAGTACGTC.

This clone occurred many times. The genes are TRBV11-2 and TRBJ2-1; D could derive from TRBD1 or TRBD2 (6 bases each). Trimming shortened V by 2 bases and J by 7 bases, and 15 bases separated the two germline ends. Germline loops: CDR1 SGHAT, CDR2 FQNNGV. This CDR3 has 15 residues. CDR3 amino acids: CASSLLGGGPNEQFF. CDR3 in DNA: TGTGCCAGCAGCTTATTGGGGGGCGGTCCAAATGAGCAGTTCTTC.

Ten or more counts support this clone. J is TRBJ2-5 and V is TRBV10-3; TRBD2 is a possible D gene (6 bases). Trimming shortened V by 5 bases and J by 5 bases, and 9 bases separated the two germline ends. CDR1 and CDR2 from the germline V gene are ENHRY and SYGVKD. The CDR3 sequence is 12 residues long. The CDR3 nucleotides read TGTGCCATCAGTCCCGGGACTGAGACCCAGTACTTC. This translates into CAISPGTETQYF.

This clone was counted many times. The chain combines TRBV7-2 with TRBJ2-5; 10 positions agree with TRBD2. This CDR3 has 15 residues. V shed 1 base and J 5 bases; nucleotides not matched to a gene: 4. The germline CDR1 and CDR2 sequences are SGHTA and FQGNSA. CDR3 nucleotide sequence: TGTGCCAGCAGCTTAGGGGGTAGCGGGAGGGAGACCCAGTACTTC. It is translated as CASSLGGSGRETQYF.

This clone was recorded at least ten times. This sample includes further DNA sequences coding for the same CDR3. V and J are TRBV6-1 and TRBJ2-3, with TRBD2 matching over 10 bases. This CDR3 comprises 15 residues. Losses at the gene ends were 1 base for V and 5 bases for J; bases not matched to a gene: 3. From germline, CDR1 is MNHNS and CDR2 SASEGT. CDR3 DNA: TGTGCCAGCAGTGAAGGTAGCGGGGGGCAAGATACGCAGTATTTT. Translating it yields CASSEGSGGQDTQYF.

V is TRBV10-3 and J is TRBJ2-7; D might be TRBD2 (6 bases). The CDR3 has 13 amino acids. Between the trimmed V and J ends, which lost 10 bases and 2 bases, there was a span of 15 bases. The V gene's germline CDR1 is ENHRY and CDR2 SYGVKD. CDR3 DNA: TGTGCCACGAGTGGAGGGACGGCCTACGAGCAGTACTTC. Residues: CATSGGTAYEQYF.

The genes are TRBV5-4 and TRBJ1-2; 7 bases align to TRBD1. The junction had 6 bases not matched to a gene; V was cut back by 3 bases and J by 4 bases. In germline, CDR1 is SGHNT, CDR2 YYREEE (reference sequence). This CDR3 contains 14 residues. CDR3 loop: CASSSGQEIYGYTF. The CDR3 DNA sequence: TGTGCCAGCAGCTCCGGACAGGAAATCTATGGCTACACCTTC.

The chain has TRBV7-2 and TRBJ1-1; maybe TRBD1 (6 bases). The V and J ends lost 5 bases and 1 base respectively, with 14 bases between them. The germline gives CDR1 SGHTA, CDR2 FQGNSA. The CDR3 spans 15 residues. Here the CDR3 DNA reads TGTGCCAGCAGCCCATTTAAGGGGGGGAACACTGAAGCTTTCTTT. It codes for CASSPFKGGNTEAFF. Full variable domain (missing parts from reference TRBV7-2 and TRBJ1-1): GAGVSQSPSNKVTEKGKDVELRCDPISGHTALYWYRQSLGQGLEFLIYFQGNSAPDKSGLPSDRFSAERTGGSVSTLTIQRTQQEDSAVYLCASSPFKGGNTEAFFGQGTRLTVV.

This clone has at least ten counts. The chain has TRBV7-2 and TRBJ2-1; TRBD2 agrees at 8 bases. V dropped 5 bases and J dropped 3; count of bases not matched to a gene: 6. Germline CDR1 is SGHTA and CDR2 is FQGNSA. The CDR3 has 15 residues. This chain's CDR3 is CASSPRGGGYNEQFF. In DNA, the CDR3 is TGTGCCAGCAGCCCCCGGGGGGGAGGCTACAATGAGCAGTTCTTC.

This clone was counted a few times. The rearrangement links TRBV11-1 to TRBJ2-3; D is uncertain. V shed 4 bases and J shed 6 bases, with 11 bases lying between them. CDR1 is SGHAT, CDR2 FQDESV, per germline (reference sequence). This CDR3 is built from 13 residues. This chain's CDR3 is CASSSHQVDTQYF. The CDR3 DNA is TGTGCCAGCAGCTCCCACCAGGTGGATACGCAGTATTTT.

This clone was observed a handful of times. CDR3 nucleotide sequence: TGTGCTAGTGGCCTGCTAGGACAGGGGATAGATACGCAGTATTTT. Protein: CASGLLGQGIDTQYF. The chain recombines TRBV12-5 with TRBJ2-3, with 9 bases aligning to TRBD1. The CDR3 contains 15 residues. Germline V gives CDR1 LGHNT, CDR2 FRNRAP. The ends lost 6 bases at V and 5 bases at J; junction bases unmatched: 9. The whole variable domain, remainder taken from reference TRBV12-5 and TRBJ2-3, is DARVTQTPRHKVTEMGQEVTMRCQPILGHNTVFWYRQTMMQGLELLAYFRNRAPLDDSGMPKDRFSAEMPDATLATLKIQPSEPRDSAVYFCASGLLGQGIDTQYFGPGTRLTVL.

The table lists this clone with a few counts. J is TRBJ2-2 and V is TRBV4-3, with TRBD2 as a possible D gene (8 bases). CDR3 length: 16 amino acids. V shed 4 bases and J shed 2 bases, with 14 bases lying between them. Germline loops: CDR1 LGHNA, CDR2 YSLEER. This CDR3 is CASSRGGTANTGELFF. The CDR3 DNA sequence: TGCGCCAGCAGCCGCGGGGGGACAGCAAACACCGGGGAGCTGTTTTTT.

This clone showed up just a few times. The rearrangement links TRBV7-2 to TRBJ2-7, with D possibly matching TRBD1 (6 bases). This CDR3 spans 13 amino acids. In germline, CDR1 is SGHTA, CDR2 FQGNSA. The V end was cut by 4 bases, the J end by 6 bases, with 13 bases between. CDR3 in DNA: TGTGCCAGCAGCTCCAACACAGGGCTCGAGCAGTACTTC. Translating it yields CASSSNTGLEQYF.

This clone appeared a few times. This chain uses TRBV10-3 with TRBJ2-5; D is ambiguous. The CDR3 loop spans 12 amino acids. Per germline, CDR1 ENHRY and CDR2 SYGVKD. V was clipped by 4 bases and J by 5 bases, with 8 bases between them. This CDR3 is CAISAERETQYF. CDR3 nucleotide sequence: TGTGCCATCAGTGCAGAAAGGGAGACCCAGTACTTC.

This clone was observed a few times. The same CDR3 can be traced to other DNA sequences in this sample. The gene calls are TRBV9 and TRBJ2-5; D is undetermined. Germline V gene lookup returns CDR1 SGDLS and CDR2 YYNGEE. The V end was cut by 0 bases, the J end by 1 base, with 4 bases between. The CDR3 runs 13 residues. The CDR3, as DNA: TGTGCCAGCAGCGTAGCTCCCCAAGAGACCCAGTACTTC. Protein sequence: CASSVAPQETQYF.

The chain joins TRBV7-8 to TRBJ2-1, with 7 nucleotides matching TRBD2. Looked up from germline, CDR1 is SGHVS and CDR2 is FQNEAQ. The V gene end was trimmed by 2 bases and the J gene end by 5 bases; junction bases not matched to a gene: 18. The CDR3 has 19 residues. DNA of the CDR3: TGTGCCAGCAGCTTATCAAGTCTAGTCGTGGGCGGGAGCGACAATGAGCAGTTCTTC. Protein: CASSLSSLVVGGSDNEQFF.

J is TRBJ1-1 and V is TRBV6-5; 12 nucleotides agree with TRBD1. The junction had 5 bases not matched to a gene; V was cut back by 6 bases and J by 6 bases. The CDR3 covers 14 residues. Germline CDR1 and CDR2: MNHEY and SVGAGI. Here the CDR3 DNA reads TGTGCCAGCAGAAGGGACAGGGGGCTGGCTGAAGCTTTCTTT. Its translation: CASRRDRGLAEAFF.